The sequence of this T cell receptor (beta chain) was determined in a study of T cells in localized non-small cell lung cancer (dated by TCRdb to 2020 to 2021). Study-level background: T cell repertoires of about 240 early-stage NSCLC patients were analyzed, with tumors being compared against uninvolved tumor-adjacent lungs. NSCLC patients had a mean age of approximately 66 years, and fewer than 150 were male and nearly 110 female. All 230 or so NSCLC patients in the cohort were treatment-naive and had localized lung tumors that were resected.

As to this clone: Its antigen is still unknown. No much larger clone is present one base from it, and per-base qualities are unavailable.

TCR beta CDR3 regions were sequenced from DNA using the immunoSEQ Assay. Per the original workflow: T cell density was computed as TCR beta template counts normalized to usable DNA estimated by amplifying housekeeping genes. Richness was estimated with the preseqR package, extrapolating to 400,000 templates for PBMC samples and 120,000 templates for tissue samples. Clonality was defined by subtracting Pielou's evenness from one. To identify tissue-enriched TCRs, differential abundance testing was run on productive amino-acid clonotypes with a minimum total count of 5 and an alpha of 0.1. Repertoire overlap between compartments was quantified with the Jaccard Index and Morisita Overlap Index. GLIPH grouped TCR beta CDR3s together with public tetramer-defined viral CDR3s, and a viral motif had to include at least three viral sequences and show V-gene enrichment. Entries here come from immuneACCESS through TCRdb and include only in-frame sequences with V and J called. Some clones fail to appear in such tables; in the studies checked, an unresolved V gene covers under half of the shortfall, and the cause of the remainder is unknown. V and J calls and clone size follow that table, whereas D and trimming were derived from the DNA. This sample comprises some 30,000 clones, approximately 81% of them detected only once. In total, the top ten clones hold approximately 35% of the sample.

At diagnosis, peripheral blood, uninvolved tumor-adjacent lung and tumor were collected and were preserved as a mix of fresh-frozen and FFPE material. For TCR repertoire profiling, blood samples were analyzed as peripheral blood mononuclear cells. Its CDR3 holds 17 amino acids, cysteine through phenylalanine. Just CDR3 DNA is preserved here, 51 bases in frame from base 1. The junction carries 18 bases between V and J, which are trimmed by 3 bases and 1 base respectively. The germline V gene yields MNHNS for CDR1 and SASEGT for CDR2. Findings and caveats that apply to the study as a whole: Higher T cell density in blood was associated with longer overall survival, whereas higher clonality in adjacent lung was associated with shorter survival. The highest T cell clonality was observed in uninvolved tumor-adjacent lung, where clonality exceeded that of tumor, suggesting that antigenic responses were more focused in uninvolved tumor-adjacent lung. Because of the exploratory design, TCR variables were selected using unadjusted p-values without false-discovery rate correction. Of the top 100 tumor clones, a median of roughly 56 were detected in paired uninvolved adjacent lung; around 30 were also among that lung's top 100. Because multi-region sequencing of the tumors was not done, intratumor heterogeneity could not be ruled out.

The specimen comprised peripheral blood, sampled before any cancer treatment. Recombination linked TRBV6-1 to TRBJ1-1; the best D guess is TRBD1, with 6 bases matching. This sequence originates from a male donor aged 60 or over with stage II squamous cell lung carcinoma. CDR3 region: CASSERVGGHQNTEAFF. The DNA sequence follows: TGTGCCAGCAGTGAGCGGGTGGGGGGACATCAGAACACTGAAGCTTTCTTT.